The 20 T cell receptor beta chains reported below all come from one sample, sequenced in a study of blood T cell repertoires in COVID-19. Sequencing used immunoSEQ multiplex PCR; TCRdb keeps in-frame clones, though not all of them. In the table there are about 160,000 clones, approximately 80% of which are singletons. The sequencing sample was made of peripheral blood. These receptors all stem from a man aged 70-80 years who had recovered from COVID-19.

V and J are TRBV21-1 and TRBJ2-3; the table's D call of TRBD1 was not tested on the DNA. TRBV21-1 constitutes a pseudogene. This CDR3 is built from 18 residues. CDR3 amino acids: CASSKVDTTGVLTDTQYF. DNA for the CDR3: TGTGCCAGCAGCAAAGTAGACACGACAGGGGTATTGACAGATACGCAGTATTTT.

The chain employs TRBV28 and TRBJ2-7, with 7 positions matching TRBD1. The CDR3 has 12 residues. Germline V gene data show CDR1 as MDHEN and CDR2 as SYDVKM. Unmatched junction bases numbered 8, after V lost 4 bases and J lost 11 bases. The CDR3 DNA sequence: TGTGCCAGCAGTTCGGTCCGAACAGGGGAGTACTTC. Encoded protein: CASSSVRTGEYF.

The chain joins TRBV19 to TRBJ1-4, with TRBD1 identical over 7 bases. CDR3 length: 16 amino acids. The germline CDR1 and CDR2 sequences are LNHDA and SQIVND (reference sequence). Trimming removed 5 bases from V and 6 bases from J; junction bases left unmatched: 12. CDR3 in DNA: TGTGCCAGTAGTCGATTGGTACAGGGGTCCGATGAAAAACTGTTTTTT. Its protein is CASSRLVQGSDEKLFF.

This chain uses TRBV19 with TRBJ2-1, with 8 bases matching TRBD2. The CDR3 runs to 17 residues. From germline, CDR1 is LNHDA and CDR2 SQIVND (reference sequence). V dropped 4 bases and J dropped 3; count of bases not matched to a gene: 11. DNA of the CDR3: TGTGCCAGTAGTAGAAGGTTAAAGCGGGAGATCTACAATGAGCAGTTCTTC. It yields the protein CASSRRLKREIYNEQFF.

CDR3: CASSSGVSYEQYF. In DNA form, the CDR3 reads TGTGCCAGCAGCTCCGGGGTTTCATACGAGCAGTACTTC. The gene calls are TRBV7-9 and TRBJ2-7; TRBD2 might be the D (5 bases). The CDR3 runs to 13 residues. Germline CDR1 SEHNR, CDR2 FQNEAQ (reference sequence). Trimming pared 4 bases from V and 4 bases from J, leaving 11 bases between. Supplemented by reference TRBV7-9 and TRBJ2-7, the full variable domain reads DTGVSQNPRHKITKRGQNVTFRCDPISEHNRLYWYRQTLGQGPEFLTYFQNEAQLEKSRLLSDRFSAERPKGSFSTLEIQRTEQGDSAMYLCASSSGVSYEQYFGPGTRLTVT.

This chain links TRBV6-5 with TRBJ1-4; 9 bases are shared with TRBD1. Germline-derived CDR1 and CDR2 are MNHEY and SVGAGI. This CDR3 has 16 amino acids. V lost 0 bases, J lost 8 bases, and 7 bases stayed unmatched. The CDR3 DNA follows: TGTGCCAGCAGTTACTCATGGGGACAGGGAGGGGAAAAACTGTTTTTT. This encodes CASSYSWGQGGEKLFF.

The chain carries TRBV27 and TRBJ1-5; a possible D gene is TRBD1 (5 bases). The CDR3 extends over 16 amino acids. V was trimmed by 7 bases and J by 1 base, leaving 17 bases between them. CDR1 is MNHEY, CDR2 SMNVEV, per germline (reference sequence). The DNA of the CDR3 is TGTGCCAGCATATGGGGAGGGGCTCGGAGCAATCAGCCCCAGCATTTT. The encoded protein is CASIWGGARSNQPQHF.

This clone was observed a handful of times. This sequence joins TRBV7-9 and TRBJ2-7, with D maybe TRBD1 (6 bases). The CDR3 has 14 residues. Trimming left V 1 base short and J 4 bases short, with 11 bases between. Germline assignment: CDR1 SEHNR and CDR2 FQNEAQ (reference sequence). The CDR3 DNA reads TGTGCCAGCAGCTTAGGAACAGGGAAATACGAGCAGTACTTC. Translating it yields CASSLGTGKYEQYF.

This rearrangement joins TRBV19 to TRBJ2-3, with 8 bases that match TRBD1. Trimming at V came to 5 bases and at J to 5 bases, leaving 6 bases not matched to a gene. Germline V gives CDR1 LNHDA, CDR2 SQIVND (reference sequence). The CDR3 covers 14 residues. This CDR3 reads CASSVQGAGDTQYF. The CDR3 DNA reads as TGTGCCAGTAGTGTGCAGGGGGCGGGAGATACGCAGTATTTT. Looking up the rest from reference TRBV19 and TRBJ2-3 gives the full variable domain: DGGITQSPKYLFRKEGQNVTLSCEQNLNHDAMYWYRQDPGQGLRLIYYSQIVNDFQKGDIAEGYSVSREKKESFPLTVTSAQKNPTAFYLCASSVQGAGDTQYFGPGTRLTVL.

The chain carries TRBV6-6 and TRBJ2-1, with TRBD2 identical over 10 bases. CDR3 size: 16 residues. CDR1 is MNHNY and CDR2 is SVGAGI in the germline V gene (reference sequence). V gave up 4 bases and J gave up 7 bases; unmatched junction bases: 10. CDR3 amino acids: CASSSHLAGGGNEQFF. CDR3 nucleotides: TGTGCCAGCAGTTCCCACTTAGCGGGAGGTGGAAATGAGCAGTTCTTC.

This chain uses TRBV7-3 with TRBJ2-2, with D possibly being TRBD2 (6 bases). Germline V gives CDR1 SGHTA, CDR2 FQGTGA. The CDR3 extends over 17 amino acids. V gave up 5 bases and J gave up 3 bases, with 19 bases separating them. The CDR3 bases are TGTGCCAGCAGCCCCCACGGAGGGGCCTTTTACACCGGGGAGCTGTTTTTT. Protein product: CASSPHGGAFYTGELFF.

The V and J genes are TRBV9 and TRBJ2-5, with TRBD2 matching 11 bases. Germline trimming cut 2 bases from V and 3 bases from J; bases unmatched to any gene: 3. The CDR3 totals 15 residues. From germline, CDR1 is SGDLS and CDR2 YYNGEE. CDR3 sequence (DNA): TGTGCCAGCAGCGTGCAGACTAGCGGGGAAGAGACCCAGTACTTC. Protein product: CASSVQTSGEETQYF.

The chain links TRBV3-1 (or the pseudogene TRBV3-2) to TRBJ2-5, with D maybe TRBD2 (6 bases). Germline V gives CDR1 LGHDT, CDR2 YNNKEL (reference sequence). The V and J ends lost 8 bases and 5 bases respectively, with 15 bases between them. The CDR3 is made up of 13 amino acids. The CDR3 spells CASGRDSEETQYF. In DNA, the CDR3 is TGTGCCAGCGGCCGGGACTCGGAGGAGACCCAGTACTTC.

The J gene is TRBJ1-5, the V gene TRBV2; D remains ambiguous. Deletions cut 8 bases from V and 5 bases from J, with 7 bases between. Germline values: CDR1 SNHLY, CDR2 FYNNEI. The CDR3 has 11 residues. Here the CDR3 DNA reads TGTGCCAGCGGTACAGATCAGCCCCAGCATTTT. This translates into CASGTDQPQHF.

This chain uses TRBV4-1 with TRBJ2-1; 13 bases match TRBD2. The CDR3 is 19 residues long. From germline, CDR1 is MGHRA and CDR2 YSYEKL. The V gene end was trimmed by 4 bases and the J gene end by 7 bases; junction bases not matched to a gene: 16. The CDR3 spells CASSPPPPLLAGGLNEQFF. CDR3 nucleotide sequence: TGCGCCAGCAGCCCCCCGCCCCCACTACTAGCGGGAGGGCTTAATGAGCAGTTCTTC.

This clone was counted only a few times. V usage is TRBV5-4 and J usage is TRBJ2-5; TRBD1 might be the D (5 bases). This CDR3 spans 14 amino acids. Germline V CDR1 and CDR2: SGHNT, YYREEE (reference sequence). The V end lost 0 bases, the J end lost 5 bases, and 11 bases lay between the germline ends. CDR3 sequence (DNA): TGTGCCAGCAGCTTGGGACAGCCTCAGGAGACCCAGTACTTC. Its protein is CASSLGQPQETQYF.

The chain recombines TRBV11-1 with TRBJ2-7; 8 bases fit TRBD1. CDR1 is SGHAT and CDR2 is FQDESV in the germline V gene (reference sequence). The J segment lost 3 bases and the V segment lost 3 bases, leaving 4 bases of the junction unmatched. CDR3 length: 14 amino acids. The CDR3 loop reads CASSFGQGFYEQYF. In DNA form, the CDR3 reads TGTGCCAGCAGCTTTGGACAGGGTTTCTACGAGCAGTACTTC.

The V call is TRBV4-3, the J call TRBJ2-3; tentatively, D is TRBD2 (6 bases). Trimming cost V 1 base and J 10 bases, with 21 bases left between them. This CDR3 has 16 residues. Germline CDR1 LGHNA, CDR2 YSLEER. The CDR3 loop reads CASSQGPGPGGLSQYF. CDR3 DNA: TGCGCCAGCAGCCAAGGGCCGGGACCCGGGGGATTGTCGCAGTATTTT.

The CDR3 region has the DNA TGTGCCAGCTCACCGATGGGACAGGCATTCTACGAGCAGTACTTC. The encoded protein is CASSPMGQAFYEQYF. The rearrangement joins TRBV18 to TRBJ2-7; TRBD1 matches 8 bases. The CDR3 is made up of 15 amino acids. In germline, CDR1 is KGHSH, CDR2 LQKENI. The ends lost 3 bases at V and 3 bases at J; junction bases unmatched: 7.

The chain joins TRBV19 to TRBJ2-1, with 9 bases that match TRBD2. In germline, CDR1 is LNHDA, CDR2 SQIVND (reference sequence). This CDR3 has 18 residues. The V and J ends lost 6 bases and 0 bases, in that order; junction bases with no gene match: 12. The DNA of the CDR3 is TGTGCCAGTAGGCCCAGACTAGGTAGCGGGAGCTCCTACAATGAGCAGTTCTTC. As protein: CASRPRLGSGSSYNEQFF.